The rows below give T cell receptor beta chains drawn from one sample of a study of blood T cell repertoires in COVID-19. Sequencing was performed with immunoSEQ multiplex PCR; in TCRdb, only in-frame clones are kept and a portion is missing. Of about 48,000 clones listed, more than 75% are singletons. The sequenced sample consisted of peripheral blood. Receptors were obtained from an older woman with acute or convalescent COVID-19. Each CDR3 is given with its conserved first and last residue. The D gene is left open where the match is weak. Clone size is stated in some rows and not others, as once, few, many or a class when expanded.

TRBV6-1,TRBJ1-1,.,.,TGTGCCAGCAGTGAAGTGGGCAGTCTGAACACTGAAGCTTTCTTT,CASSEVGSLNTEAFF
TRBV6-5,TRBJ1-2,.,TRBD1,TGTGCCAGCAGTCCACAGGGGGCACTTGGCTACACCTTC,CASSPQGALGYTF
TRBV3-1/TRBV3-2,TRBJ2-5,once,TRBD1,TGTGCCAGCAGCAGGGGGCCCCAAGAGACCCAGTACTTC,CASSRGPQETQYF
TRBV7-3,TRBJ2-2,.,TRBD1,TGTGCCAGCAGCTCAAATGGTCGGACAGGGGATGCCACCGGGGAGCTGTTTTTT,CASSSNGRTGDATGELFF
TRBV11-3,TRBJ2-7,.,.,TGTGCCAGCAGCTTAAATTTAGCGTACGAGCAGTACTTC,CASSLNLAYEQYF
TRBV7-6,TRBJ2-1,.,TRBD1,TGTGCCAGCAGCCGCGACAGGGGGCCCTACAATGAGCAGTTCTTC,CASSRDRGPYNEQFF
TRBV4-3,TRBJ2-1,.,TRBD2,TGCGCCAGCAGCCAAGAATCCCCCAGGACTAGCGGGAGGGCCACCTACAATGAGCAGTTCTTC,CASSQESPRTSGRATYNEQFF
TRBV5-1,TRBJ1-2,.,.,TGCGCCAGCAGTCAGGGTAACTATGGCTACACCTTC,CASSQGNYGYTF
TRBV11-2,TRBJ1-4,.,.,TGTGCCAGCAGCTTAGTAAATGAAAAACTGTTTTTT,CASSLVNEKLFF
TRBV4-2,TRBJ1-2,.,.,TGTGCCAGCAGCCAAGGGGCAGGCGACTATGGCTACACCTTC,CASSQGAGDYGYTF
TRBV6-5,TRBJ1-1,.,.,TGTGCCAGCAGTTACTCTTCTTGGGGGGTAGCTTTCTTT,CASSYSSWGVAFF
TRBV7-2,TRBJ2-7,.,TRBD2,TGTGCCAGCAGCTTAGTCCCTAGCGGCTCCTACGAGCAGTACTTC,CASSLVPSGSYEQYF
TRBV27,TRBJ1-1,.,.,TGTGCCAGCCCCCAGGGGTTGAACACTGAAGCTTTCTTT,CASPQGLNTEAFF
TRBV7-2,TRBJ2-5,.,.,TGTGCCAGCAGAATTACTAGCTTGGAGACCCAGTACTTC,CASRITSLETQYF
TRBV7-9,TRBJ1-3,.,.,TGTGCCAGCAGCTTAGGACACTCTGGAAACACCATATATTTT,CASSLGHSGNTIYF
TRBV24-1,TRBJ2-2,.,TRBD2,TGTGCCACCAGTGCCGGGTATGGCGGGAGGGCCATCGGGGAGCTGTTTTTT,CATSAGYGGRAIGELFF